The rows below give T cell receptor beta chains drawn from one sample of a study of cytomegalovirus exposure and HLA in healthy donors. The method was immunoSEQ multiplex PCR; TCRdb's version includes in-frame clones alone and lacks a portion of them. This table holds 110,000 to 150,000 clones, around 75% found once. The sequencing sample was made of PBMCs. These TCRs come from a man aged 60 to 75 in good health and CMV-seronegative. CDR3s leave out the opening cysteine and the closing phenylalanine or tryptophan. Fields, in order: D gene, V gene, J gene, CDR3 protein. A D gene is named only where the DNA matches it firmly.

>NA|TRBV6-5|TRBJ1-2
ASSYSGGRAGYT
>NA|TRBV10-3|TRBJ1-1
AIRPGGSLPEAF
>NA|TRBV25-1|TRBJ2-7
ASSNWGGEQY
>NA|TRBV5-1|TRBJ1-4
ASSLAGIDEKLF
>TRBD1|TRBV5-1|TRBJ1-1
ASSSDRQGHEAF
>TRBD1|TRBV5-6|TRBJ2-5
ASSAWTGGYQETQY
>NA|TRBV30|TRBJ2-5
AWSRGHHGETQY
>NA|TRBV7-6|TRBJ2-1
ASSLGTAREQF
>NA|TRBV2|TRBJ2-3
ASSVAQGDTQY
>NA|TRBV4-1|TRBJ2-2
ASSQDEVSIRELF
>TRBD2|TRBV18|TRBJ2-1
ASSPPTSGEWNEQF
>NA|TRBV18|TRBJ2-1
ASSPPGTGYNEQF
>NA|TRBV6-1|TRBJ2-2
ASKNTGELF
>NA|TRBV5-1|TRBJ2-2
ASSLEGVPDTGELF
>NA|TRBV27|TRBJ2-5
ASSYFSGETQY
>TRBD1|TRBV7-9|TRBJ1-5
SSSPRTGGPQPQH
>NA|TRBV28|TRBJ2-7
ASSGEGRFYEQY
>TRBD1|TRBV28|TRBJ1-5
ASSLRTGVSNQPQH
>NA|TRBV5-1|TRBJ2-5
ASSTGESGKTQY
>NA|TRBV7-9|TRBJ2-5
ASSLGPETQY
>TRBD1|TRBV5-4|TRBJ2-7
ASSLGQGAYEQY
>NA|TRBV9|TRBJ2-2
ASSVAVATGELF
>NA|TRBV14|TRBJ1-2
ASSRGGPRGFGGYT
>NA|TRBV6-1|TRBJ2-2
ASSLSRVPGELF
>NA|TRBV29-1|TRBJ1-3
SVESQYTIY
>NA|TRBV19|TRBJ1-4
ASSRAATGTNEKLF
>TRBD2|TRBV6-5|TRBJ2-1
ASSYSTSGRAELQF
>TRBD2|TRBV4-1|TRBJ2-7
ASSQDPAGGEQY
>TRBD2|TRBV5-4|TRBJ2-5
ASRASGRVQETQY
>TRBD2|TRBV29-1|TRBJ2-1
SVDASGTYNEQF
>NA|TRBV14|TRBJ2-1
ASSGTGATSGSPYNEQF
>TRBD1|TRBV4-2|TRBJ1-2
ASSQDLDRGRKNYGYT